These 15 T cell receptor beta chains share one sample of origin, sequenced in a study of blood T cell repertoires in COVID-19. Using immunoSEQ multiplex PCR, the repertoire was profiled, and TCRdb retains in-frame clones only, with some absent. The sample lists 100,000 to 150,000 clones; more than 85% were seen once. Sequenced sample: peripheral blood. All receptors come from a man between 50 and 59 years old with COVID-19, enrolled during active disease.

The V call is TRBV2, the J call TRBJ1-5; D is undetermined. The CDR3 totals 15 residues. Germline V CDR1 and CDR2: SNHLY, FYNNEI. The germline V and J ends were trimmed by 4 bases and 4 bases, with 14 bases remaining between them. Here the CDR3 DNA reads TGTGCCAGCAGTGCTAGCAGAGCAGTAAATCAGCCCCAGCATTTT. This gives the protein CASSASRAVNQPQHF.

The chain uses TRBV11-3 and TRBJ2-2; 16 nucleotides line up with TRBD2. V shed 8 bases and J 6 bases; nucleotides not matched to a gene: 9. The CDR3 spans 17 residues. Looked up from germline, CDR1 is SGHNT and CDR2 is YENEEA. The CDR3 sequence: CASSPGLAGGRSGELFF. The CDR3 bases are TGTGCCAGCTCACCGGGACTAGCGGGAGGGCGGTCCGGGGAGCTGTTTTTT.

V is TRBV7-9 and J is TRBJ2-6; 8 bases line up with TRBD1. The ends lost 3 bases at V and 3 bases at J; junction bases unmatched: 10. CDR1 is SEHNR and CDR2 is FQNEAQ in the germline V gene (reference sequence). This CDR3 spans 18 amino acids. In DNA form, the CDR3 reads TGTGCCAGCAGCTTTTCAGGGGGCTTTTCTAGTGGGGCCAACGTCCTGACTTTC. It yields the protein CASSFSGGFSSGANVLTF.

The rearrangement links TRBV7-9 to TRBJ2-1; the match to TRBD2 covers 7 bases. CDR3 size: 16 residues. V was pared by 5 bases and J by 2 bases, with 9 bases of the junction left unmatched. The V gene's germline CDR1 is SEHNR and CDR2 FQNEAQ (reference sequence). The CDR3: CASSPRGGSTYNEQFF. The CDR3 nucleotides are TGTGCCAGCAGCCCTCGCGGGGGATCGACCTACAATGAGCAGTTCTTC.

The V and J genes are TRBV2 and TRBJ2-5; 7 nucleotides align to TRBD1. J was trimmed by 4 bases and V by 0 bases; bases with no gene match: 8. The CDR3 is 16 amino acids. Germline V gene data show CDR1 as SNHLY and CDR2 as FYNNEI. The CDR3 region is CASSEALRTGRETQYF. CDR3 sequence (DNA): TGTGCCAGCAGTGAAGCGCTTCGGACAGGAAGAGAGACCCAGTACTTC.

The genes are TRBV10-3 and TRBJ2-1, with a weak D call TRBD1 (6 bases). This CDR3 comprises 12 residues. V dropped 10 bases and J dropped 2 bases, with 9 bases sitting between them. The germline V gene encodes CDR1 ENHRY and CDR2 SYGVKD. The CDR3 DNA sequence: TGTGCCACCGGGACACCCTACAATGAGCAGTTCTTC. Translation: CATGTPYNEQFF.

The chain links TRBV5-1 to TRBJ1-1, with 8 bases fitting TRBD1. CDR3 size: 13 residues. V gave up 2 bases and J gave up 6 bases; unmatched junction bases: 3. From germline, CDR1 is SGHRS and CDR2 YFSETQ. Here the CDR3 reads CASSLPTGAEAFF. The CDR3 DNA follows: TGCGCCAGCAGCTTACCGACAGGGGCTGAAGCTTTCTTT.

V is TRBV4-1 and J is TRBJ2-1, with 9 nucleotides matching TRBD2. From germline, CDR1 is MGHRA and CDR2 YSYEKL. This CDR3 region has 16 residues. The J segment lost 4 bases and the V segment lost 4 bases, leaving 8 bases of the junction unmatched. The CDR3 here is CASSPSSGKTYNEQFF. The CDR3 coding sequence is TGCGCCAGCAGCCCCTCTAGCGGGAAAACTTACAATGAGCAGTTCTTC.

This clone showed up just once. The chain's CDR3 is CASSLGLLNTEAFF. CDR3 in DNA: TGTGCCAGCAGCCTCGGACTTTTGAACACTGAAGCTTTCTTT. The gene calls are TRBV6-5 and TRBJ1-1; D call uncertain. The CDR3 runs to 14 residues. V was trimmed by 6 bases and J by 0 bases, leaving 11 bases between them. Germline values: CDR1 MNHEY, CDR2 SVGAGI.

The V gene is TRBV3-1 (or the pseudogene TRBV3-2), the J gene TRBJ2-7; TRBD2 aligns across 11 bases. From germline, CDR1 is LGHDT and CDR2 YNNKEL (reference sequence). The ends lost 0 bases at V and 7 bases at J; junction bases unmatched: 5. The length of the CDR3 is 15 residues. DNA of the CDR3: TGTGCCAGCAGCCAAGATCTTAGCGGGAGGGAAGAGCAGTACTTC. This translates into CASSQDLSGREEQYF.

V gene TRBV4-2 combines with J gene TRBJ1-5; 8 bases match TRBD1. Trimming took 1 base from V and 0 from J; bases not matched to a gene: 2. Per the germline V gene, CDR1 is LGHNA and CDR2 is YNFKEQ. The CDR3 extends over 16 amino acids. The CDR3 bases are TGTGCCAGCAGCCAAGGGACAGGGATTAGCAATCAGCCCCAGCATTTT. It yields the protein CASSQGTGISNQPQHF.

The rearrangement uses TRBV3-1 (or the pseudogene TRBV3-2) and TRBJ2-1; possible D gene TRBD2, 5 bases. The CDR3 is made up of 15 amino acids. Germline CDR1 LGHDT, CDR2 YNNKEL (reference sequence). The germline V and J ends were trimmed by 0 bases and 4 bases, with 10 bases remaining between them. The CDR3 region is CASSQDPSRYNEQFF. In DNA, the CDR3 is TGTGCCAGCAGCCAAGATCCTAGCAGGTACAATGAGCAGTTCTTC.

The rearrangement uses TRBV7-2 and TRBJ2-1; D call uncertain. Trimming took off 5 bases at V and 4 bases at J, with 3 bases between the two ends. The CDR3 runs to 11 residues. Germline loops: CDR1 SGHTA, CDR2 FQGNSA. CDR3 residues: CASSPYNEQFF. CDR3 DNA sequence: TGTGCCAGCAGCCCATACAATGAGCAGTTCTTC. The whole variable domain, filled in from reference TRBV7-2 and TRBJ2-1, reads GAGVSQSPSNKVTEKGKDVELRCDPISGHTALYWYRQSLGQGLEFLIYFQGNSAPDKSGLPSDRFSAERTGGSVSTLTIQRTQQEDSAVYLCASSPYNEQFFGPGTRLTVL.

The chain couples TRBV4-1 to TRBJ2-1, with a possible D match to TRBD2 (5 bases). Germline V gives CDR1 MGHRA, CDR2 YSYEKL. CDR3 length: 17 amino acids. V shed 1 base and J shed 6 bases, with 19 bases lying between them. The CDR3 DNA reads TGCGCCAGCAGCCAAGCGTTCGGGGAGACGGTCTCCAATGAGCAGTTCTTC. Translating it yields CASSQAFGETVSNEQFF.

This chain connects TRBV15 to TRBJ2-5, with D possibly TRBD2 on 5 matching bases. Trimming shortened V by 0 bases and J by 5 bases, and 10 bases separated the two germline ends. CDR3 size: 14 residues. The germline V gene has CDR1 LNHNV and CDR2 YYDKDF (reference sequence). CDR3 sequence: CATSRDPSLETQYF. The DNA of the CDR3 is TGTGCCACCAGCAGAGACCCTAGCTTGGAGACCCAGTACTTC.